Below are 17 T cell receptor beta chains sequenced from a single sample in a study of cytomegalovirus exposure and HLA in healthy donors. PCR amplification relied on 60 Vbeta primers (plus 13 Jbeta primers). Some clones are missing from TCRdb's copy, which holds only in-frame ones; the method was immunoSEQ multiplex PCR. Altogether around 99,000 clones are present, around 73% being singletons, with the ten largest covering around 3.2%. The material sequenced was PBMCs. The receptor set was obtained from a man in his forties or fifties in good health and CMV-seronegative.

The chain couples TRBV5-1 to TRBJ1-2; possible D gene TRBD1, 5 bases. This CDR3 region has 14 residues. In germline, CDR1 is SGHRS, CDR2 YFSETQ. Trimming pared 0 bases from V and 7 bases from J, leaving 13 bases between. The CDR3 DNA is TGCGCCAGCAGCTTGGATACAGGTCCCGCTGGCTACACCTTC. This encodes CASSLDTGPAGYTF.

This clone was recorded only once. The rearrangement links TRBV4-2 to TRBJ2-7, with 9 bases identical to TRBD2. The CDR3 runs 18 residues. Trimming removed 0 bases from V and 0 bases from J; junction bases left unmatched: 9. The germline CDR1 and CDR2 sequences are LGHNA and YNFKEQ. CDR3 DNA sequence: TGTGCCAGCAGCCAAGATCTGAGCGGGAGGTGGGGCTCCTACGAGCAGTACTTC. Its translation is CASSQDLSGRWGSYEQYF.

This chain connects TRBV5-1 to TRBJ2-3; 9 bases fit TRBD1. This CDR3 has 15 residues. CDR1 is SGHRS and CDR2 is YFSETQ in the germline V gene. The trim removed 4 bases at V and 4 bases at J, leaving 7 bases unmatched. Here the CDR3 reads CASSRSTGGADTQYF. For the CDR3, the DNA is TGCGCCAGCAGCAGATCGACAGGGGGGGCAGATACGCAGTATTTT. Looking up the rest from reference TRBV5-1 and TRBJ2-3 gives the full variable domain: KAGVTQTPRYLIKTRGQQVTLSCSPISGHRSVSWYQQTPGQGLQFLFEYFSETQRNKGNFPGRFSGRQFSNSRSEMNVSTLELGDSALYLCASSRSTGGADTQYFGPGTRLTVL.

The CDR3: CASSSAGGIEQYF. CDR3 in DNA: TGTGCCAGCAGCTCCGCAGGGGGCATCGAGCAGTACTTC. V is TRBV7-3 and J is TRBJ2-7; 8 nucleotides align to TRBD1. The CDR3 is 13 amino acids. Per the germline V gene, CDR1 is SGHTA and CDR2 is FQGTGA. The junction had 5 bases not matched to a gene; V was cut back by 4 bases and J by 6 bases.

This clone was counted once. Written as DNA, the CDR3 is TGTGCCAGCAGCTTAGTAATTGGGACAGATTACAATGAGCAGTTCTTC. Translating it yields CASSLVIGTDYNEQFF. The V gene is TRBV11-2, the J gene TRBJ2-1; 7 nucleotides match TRBD1. With 1 base clipped from V and 4 bases from J, the junction kept 7 bases outside the gene matches. CDR3 size: 16 residues. Germline V CDR1 and CDR2: SGHAT, FQNNGV.

This sequence joins TRBV19 and TRBJ2-5; 9 bases line up with TRBD1. This CDR3 has 15 amino acids. Germline V gene sequence: CDR1 LNHDA, CDR2 SQIVND (reference sequence). V was clipped by 6 bases and J by 5 bases; unmatched bases: 10. CDR3 nucleotide sequence: TGTGCCAGTAGCAGCCGGGACAGGGCGTATGAGACCCAGTACTTC. This translates into CASSSRDRAYETQYF.

V gene TRBV7-9 combines with J gene TRBJ1-5; D is undetermined. Germline lookup yields CDR1 SEHNR and CDR2 FQNEAQ (reference sequence). Trimming took off 5 bases at V and 9 bases at J, with 29 bases between the two ends. The CDR3 runs to 18 residues. The CDR3 sequence is CASSPLVGVLGSNTPQHF. CDR3 bases: TGTGCCAGCAGCCCACTCGTCGGGGTTTTAGGGTCAAATACGCCCCAGCATTTT.

J is TRBJ2-4 and V is TRBV4-1; 11 bases are a match to TRBD2. The CDR3 is 17 amino acids. The V gene end was trimmed by 1 base and the J gene end by 4 bases; junction bases not matched to a gene: 6. Germline values: CDR1 MGHRA, CDR2 YSYEKL. The CDR3 region is CASSQVGLAGGKNIQYF. The CDR3 coding sequence is TGCGCCAGCAGCCAAGTCGGGCTAGCGGGAGGTAAAAACATTCAGTACTTC.

This chain connects TRBV11-2 to TRBJ2-3; D gene uncertain. Looked up from germline, CDR1 is SGHAT and CDR2 is FQNNGV. The V end lost 3 bases, the J end lost 4 bases, and 5 bases lay between the germline ends. The CDR3 sequence is 12 residues long. The CDR3 DNA is TGTGCCAGCAGCTTCTTCGCAGATACGCAGTATTTT. Its translation: CASSFFADTQYF.

The chain links TRBV5-4 to TRBJ2-7; possibly TRBD2 for D (7 bases). The V end was cut by 0 bases, the J end by 1 base, with 20 bases between. The length of the CDR3 is 18 residues. The germline CDR1 and CDR2 sequences are SGHNT and YYREEE (reference sequence). The CDR3 loop is CASSLGGGARTLSYEQYF. The CDR3 DNA sequence: TGTGCCAGCAGCTTGGGTGGGGGGGCTAGGACACTTTCCTACGAGCAGTACTTC.

The chain has TRBV30 and TRBJ2-3; 7 nucleotides agree with TRBD2. CDR3 length: 13 residues. Germline-derived CDR1 and CDR2 are GTSNPN and SVGIG (reference sequence). J lost 2 bases, V lost 5 bases, and 4 bases had no gene match. CDR3 protein: CAWAGVSTDTQYF. The DNA of the CDR3 is TGTGCCTGGGCGGGGGTATCCACAGATACGCAGTATTTT. Full variable domain (remainder filled in from reference TRBV30 and TRBJ2-3): SQTIHQWPATLVQPVGSPLSLECTVEGTSNPNLYWYRQAAGRGLQLLFYSVGIGQISSEVPQNLSASRPQDRQFILSSKKLLLSDSGFYLCAWAGVSTDTQYFGPGTRLTVL.

The rearrangement uses TRBV10-3 and TRBJ1-2; weak D call: TRBD1 (6 bases). The germline V gene has CDR1 ENHRY and CDR2 SYGVKD. CDR3 size: 13 residues. V was trimmed by 3 bases and J by 5 bases, leaving 10 bases between them. The CDR3, as DNA: TGTGCCATCAGTGATCAGGGGCGATATGGCTACACCTTC. This encodes CAISDQGRYGYTF.

The chain combines TRBV28 with TRBJ2-1; 7 nucleotides agree with TRBD1. This CDR3 contains 13 residues. V shed 5 bases and J 9 bases; nucleotides not matched to a gene: 7. CDR1 MDHEN and CDR2 SYDVKM come from the germline V gene. This chain's CDR3 is CASSPQGKGEQFF. CDR3 coding DNA: TGTGCCAGCAGTCCACAGGGGAAGGGTGAGCAGTTCTTC. The variable domain in full, completed from reference TRBV28 and TRBJ2-1, reads DVKVTQSSRYLVKRTGEKVFLECVQDMDHENMFWYRQDPGLGLRLIYFSYDVKMKEKGDIPEGYSVSREKKERFSLILESASTNQTSMYLCASSPQGKGEQFFGPGTRLTVL.

The J gene is TRBJ2-1, the V gene TRBV7-2; 7 bases align to TRBD2. The CDR3 contains 14 residues. With 5 bases clipped from V and 1 base from J, the junction kept 2 bases outside the gene matches. The germline gives CDR1 SGHTA, CDR2 FQGNSA. The CDR3 region is CASSPRGSYNEQFF. The CDR3 coding sequence is TGTGCCAGCAGCCCGCGGGGGTCCTACAATGAGCAGTTCTTC.

The V gene is TRBV10-3, the J gene TRBJ2-1; TRBD2 aligns across 7 bases. V lost 6 bases and J lost 5; bases outside the gene matches: 4. This CDR3 comprises 13 residues. CDR1 is ENHRY and CDR2 is SYGVKD in the germline V gene. In DNA, the CDR3 is TGTGCCATCAGGGTGGGGGGGAACAATGAGCAGTTCTTC. Translating gives CAIRVGGNNEQFF.

The chain is built from TRBV10-1 and TRBJ1-3; D remains ambiguous. This CDR3 has 13 residues. The V end was cut by 7 bases, the J end by 3 bases, with 10 bases between. CDR1 is WNHNN, CDR2 SYGVQD, per germline (reference sequence). The CDR3: CASNDKLGNTIYF. DNA of the CDR3: TGCGCCAGCAATGACAAGCTTGGAAACACCATATATTTT.

The chain has TRBV11-1 and TRBJ1-3; the D gene is possibly TRBD1 (6 bases). V lost 5 bases and J lost 4, with 12 bases in between. CDR1 and CDR2 from the germline V gene are SGHAT and FQDESV (reference sequence). This CDR3 is 14 amino acids long. CDR3 region: CASSARDKGNTIYF. DNA of the CDR3: TGTGCCAGCAGCGCCCGGGACAAAGGAAACACCATATATTTT. The full variable domain, completed using reference TRBV11-1 and TRBJ1-3, is EAEVAQSPRYKITEKSQAVAFWCDPISGHATLYWYRQILGQGPELLVQFQDESVVDDSQLPKDRFSAERLKGVDSTLKIQPAELGDSAMYLCASSARDKGNTIYFGEGSWLTVV.